These T cell receptor beta chains were read from a single sample in a study of T-cell reconstitution after alpha-beta-depleted transplantation in children. TCRdb re-derived calls from the PCR reads in MiXCR, one entry per CDR3 protein. The sample lists a few hundred thousand distinct CDR3 sequences, 9.7% seen once, with approximately 5% in the top ten. Here the sequenced sample was PBMCs from the stem cell graft donor, taken from the stem cell graft. Receptors originate from a human donor who donated a stem cell graft to a child with SCID. The CDR3 runs from the conserved cysteine through the conserved F or W. D genes are given only for firm matches. Only some rows state a clone size, as once, few, many or a class for expanded clones.

>TRBV7-9|many|TRBD1|16|TRBJ2-4
TGTGCCAGCAGCTTAGAGACAGGGGGTCCCGAGGACATTCAGTACTTC
CASSLETGGPEDIQYF
>TRBV7-2|many|.|11|TRBJ2-4
TGTGCCAGCAGATCCGGAAACATTCAGTACTTC
CASRSGNIQYF
>TRBV5-6|many|TRBD1|16|TRBJ2-1
TGTGCCAGCAGCTCCGGGACAGCCCTCTCCTACAATGAGCAGTTCTTC
CASSSGTALSYNEQFF
>TRBV6-5|many|.|14|TRBJ1-2
TGTGCCAGCAGTTACTCCGGGACCCCTCGGGGCTACACCTTC
CASSYSGTPRGYTF
>TRBV4-2|once|TRBD2|17|TRBJ2-3
TGTGCCAGCAGCCGCCAGAATAGCGGGGAAAGCACAGATACGCAGTATTTT
CASSRQNSGESTDTQYF
>TRBV20-1|many|TRBD1|16|TRBJ2-5
TGCAGTGCTAGAGTTACCCGAGGGGGACAGTACTCCCCCCAGTACTTC
CSARVTRGGQYSPQYF
>TRBV12-3/TRBV12-4|.|.|16|TRBJ1-1
TGTGCCAGCAGTATACTTCCACGGGACATCAACACTGAAGCTTTCTTT
CASSILPRDINTEAFF
>TRBV12-3/TRBV12-4|many|.|13|TRBJ1-1
TGTGCCAGCAGTTTAACCGAGGACACTGAAGCTTTCTTT
CASSLTEDTEAFF
>TRBV5-6|many|.|14|TRBJ1-5
TGTGCCAGCAGCTTGGCCAATTCAGACCAGCCCCAGCATTTT
CASSLANSDQPQHF
>TRBV20-1|many|.|11|TRBJ2-5
TGCAGTGCCCGGATCGGGGAGACCCAGTACTTC
CSARIGETQYF
>TRBV25-1|many|TRBD1|14|TRBJ2-1
TGTGCCAGCAGTGAAGGACAGGGTCTAAGGAAGCAGTTCTTC
CASSEGQGLRKQFF
>TRBV20-1|many|TRBD1|14|TRBJ1-1
TGCAGTGCTAGACCCGGGACAGGGGACACTGAAGCTTTCTTT
CSARPGTGDTEAFF
>TRBV4-1|many|.|15|TRBJ1-5
TGCGCCAGCAGCCACGTTCAGGGGAAAGATCAGCCCCAGCATTTT
CASSHVQGKDQPQHF
>TRBV12-3/TRBV12-4|many|.|14|TRBJ2-3
TGTGCCAGCAGTTTTAGTGGGGCCCCAGATACGCAGTATTTT
CASSFSGAPDTQYF
>TRBV7-6|many|.|16|TRBJ1-3
TGTGCCAGCAGCCCACTCCGGGCAGATAGGGGAAACACCATATATTTT
CASSPLRADRGNTIYF
>TRBV27|many|.|13|TRBJ2-3
TGTGCCAGCAGTTTAAGTCGCCAGGGTACGCAGTATTTT
CASSLSRQGTQYF
>TRBV7-9|.|TRBD1|14|TRBJ1-1
TGTGCCAGCAGCTTAGGGACAGGGCCCGCTGAAGCTTTCTTT
CASSLGTGPAEAFF
>TRBV20-1|few|.|13|TRBJ2-1
TGCAGTGCTAGCCTGACTAGGAACAATGAGCAGTTCTTC
CSASLTRNNEQFF
>TRBV28|.|.|11|TRBJ2-5
TGTGCCAGCGGAGGGGGTGAGACCCAGTACTTC
CASGGGETQYF
>TRBV20-1|many|TRBD1|15|TRBJ1-1
TGCAGTGCTAGTCGCCAGGGGGCGAGGATCACTGAAGCTTTCTTT
CSASRQGARITEAFF
>TRBV4-1|many|TRBD1|15|TRBJ2-2
TGCGCCAGCAGATGGGGACAGGGGGCGGCCGGGGAGCTGTTTTTT
CASRWGQGAAGELFF
>TRBV19|many|.|14|TRBJ2-2
TGTGCCAGTAGGGTGACCCCCCCCACCGGGGAGCTGTTTTTT
CASRVTPPTGELFF
>TRBV5-1|many|TRBD2|14|TRBJ2-1
TGCGCCAGCTCCACTAGCGGGGGGCGGAATGAGCAGTTCTTC
CASSTSGGRNEQFF
>TRBV12-3/TRBV12-4|many|.|14|TRBJ2-1
TGTGCCAGCAGTTTAGGGGAGTTCAAGAATGAGCAGTTCTTC
CASSLGEFKNEQFF
>TRBV5-1|many|TRBD2|16|TRBJ2-3
TGCGCCAGCAGCTTGTCGACTAGCGGGGGCCCAGATACGCAGTATTTT
CASSLSTSGGPDTQYF
>TRBV5-1|many|TRBD1|19|TRBJ1-4
TGCGCCAGCAGCTTGGCCCCCGCAGGGGGGAAATCGGCTAATGAAAAACTGTTTTTT
CASSLAPAGGKSANEKLFF
>TRBV4-2|.|.|16|TRBJ1-4
TGTGCCAGCAGCCGGGTCACCGGGACATATCCCGAAAAACTGTTTTTT
CASSRVTGTYPEKLFF
>TRBV9|many|.|14|TRBJ2-3
TGTGCCAGCAGCGATCGGGCAGCTGGAGATACGCAGTATTTT
CASSDRAAGDTQYF
>TRBV20-1|few|.|17|TRBJ2-4
TGCAGTGCAGGGAAAGGGTTGTTGAACTTAGCCAAAAACATTCAGTACTTC
CSAGKGLLNLAKNIQYF
>TRBV20-1|.|TRBD2|15|TRBJ2-7
TGCAGTGCTGGCGCAGGGACTAGTAGAATCTACGAGCAGTACTTC
CSAGAGTSRIYEQYF
>TRBV20-1|many|.|14|TRBJ2-3
TGCAGTGCTAGAGATTTCAGGGGCGCAGATACGCAGTATTTT
CSARDFRGADTQYF
>TRBV5-1|medium-sized|.|15|TRBJ2-3
TGCGCCAGCAGCTTTGTGCAGGGCCCTCAGGATACGCAGTATTTT
CASSFVQGPQDTQYF
>TRBV20-1|many|.|14|TRBJ1-4
TGCAGTGCTAGAGTTGGGACAAACAATGAAAAACTGTTTTTT
CSARVGTNNEKLFF
>TRBV9|many|TRBD2|15|TRBJ2-3
TGTGCCAGCAGCGTGGGACTAGCGCGCACAGATACGCAGTATTTT
CASSVGLARTDTQYF
>TRBV12-3/TRBV12-4|many|TRBD2|17|TRBJ2-2
TGTGCCAGCAGCCATCTTAGCGGGGGCTTGAACACCGGGGAGCTGTTTTTT
CASSHLSGGLNTGELFF
>TRBV7-2|many|.|15|TRBJ2-7
TGTGCCAGCAGAAGAGGGGCAGGGCTATCCTACGAGCAGTACTTC
CASRRGAGLSYEQYF
>TRBV19|.|.|13|TRBJ1-5
TGTGCCAGTAGTGCGACACCGAATCAGCCCCAGCATTTT
CASSATPNQPQHF
>TRBV9|.|TRBD1|16|TRBJ2-5
TGTGCCAGCAGCCCCCTAGGACAGGCCGCGAGGGAGACCCAGTACTTC
CASSPLGQAARETQYF
>TRBV4-3|.|.|14|TRBJ1-1
TGCGCCAGCAGCCATGGACGGATGAACACTGAAGCTTTCTTT
CASSHGRMNTEAFF
>TRBV6-1|many|.|18|TRBJ2-7
TGTGCCAGCAGTCCCATATTGGGGGCACCCTTTGGGACCGACGAGCAGTACTTC
CASSPILGAPFGTDEQYF
>TRBV20-1|.|TRBD1|17|TRBJ2-7
TGCAGTGCTGCTTGGGGACCTTTGAACAGGGGATCCTACGAGCAGTACTTC
CSAAWGPLNRGSYEQYF
>TRBV20-1|many|TRBD2|17|TRBJ2-2
TGCAGTGCTATTCGCCCAATGGGGACTAGCGGACAGGGGGAGCTGTTTTTT
CSAIRPMGTSGQGELFF
>TRBV20-1|many|TRBD1|13|TRBJ1-1
TGCAGTGCTGGGGGACAGCTGAACACTGAAGCTTTCTTT
CSAGGQLNTEAFF
>TRBV5-1|many|TRBD2|15|TRBJ2-1
TGCGCCAGCAGCTTGCTAGCGGGGGAGGGGAATGAGCAGTTCTTC
CASSLLAGEGNEQFF
>TRBV5-1|.|TRBD2|20|TRBJ2-7
TGCGCCAGCAGCTTGATAGCGGGTATGGGTATTATTCCGGGGGTTTACGAGCAGTACTTC
CASSLIAGMGIIPGVYEQYF
>TRBV5-1|many|.|18|TRBJ2-7
TGCGCCAGCAGCTTGCTTAAGTCGGGCTACTCCTTAGGTGAGGAGCAGTACTTC
CASSLLKSGYSLGEEQYF
>TRBV6-5|many|.|18|TRBJ1-1
TGTGCCAGCAGTTACTCGGCGCCCCACAGCGTCACAGGCCCCGAAGCTTTCTTT
CASSYSAPHSVTGPEAFF
>TRBV12-3/TRBV12-4|many|.|16|TRBJ2-1
TGTGCCAGCATGGGGCCCGGGGGGCCGGCCTACAATGAGCAGTTCTTC
CASMGPGGPAYNEQFF
>TRBV5-1|many|.|16|TRBJ2-7
TGCGCCAGCAGCCCTCGAAGGACGGGCCCCTATACCGAGCAGTACTTC
CASSPRRTGPYTEQYF
>TRBV20-1|many|TRBD2|16|TRBJ2-3
TGCAGTGCTACACGGACTAGCGGGGGTAGCACAGATACGCAGTATTTT
CSATRTSGGSTDTQYF